The T cell receptor beta chain under discussion was sequenced for a study of OX40 agonist ivuxolimab in advanced cancers. Study as a whole: Ivuxolimab, an antibody acting as an agonist of OX40 (CD134), was used to treat patients. Partial responses occurred in Three dose-escalation patients, one with hepatocellular carcinoma and two with cutaneous melanoma. Findings and limits, study-wide: Both blood CD4+ and CD8+ T cells showed clonal growth by week 6 at 0.1 to 3.0 mg/kg. Normalized T-cell clonal expansion was also low in a subset of nonresponders.

This clone came up once. No antigen is known for it. The repertoire was sequenced with immunoSEQ multiplex PCR; TCRdb's copy has only in-frame clones and lacks some. Among around 100,000 clones, more than 85% were seen once, and the ten largest hold approximately 0.58%. Germline-derived CDR1 and CDR2 are MGHRA and YSYEKL. The CDR3 runs to 15 residues. The V end lost 0 bases, the J end lost 5 bases, and 11 bases lay between the germline ends. The genes are TRBV4-1 and TRBJ2-1; D is perhaps TRBD2 (5 bases). The starting material was CD4+ or CD8+ T cells sorted from blood, obtained in a trial of the OX40 agonist ivuxolimab. The source is an adult with an advanced solid tumor such as melanoma, head and neck, liver or kidney cancer. CDR3 in DNA: TGCGCCAGCAGCCAAGACCAGCGGCCAAACAATGAGCAGTTCTTC. Translated, it gives CASSQDQRPNNEQFF.